These 12 T cell receptor beta chains were all obtained from the same sample, sequenced in a study of beta chain features in type 1 diabetes. These receptors lack a known antigen. The entirety of the isolated RNA underwent reverse transcription, so expressed TCRB transcripts were sequenced. The repertoire was sequenced with immunoSEQ multiplex PCR; TCRdb's copy has only in-frame clones and lacks some. The sample includes about 660,000 clones, about an eighth of them seen just once. Study-level findings and limits: The study found moderately but significantly shorter TCRB CDR3s in all four CD4+ subsets of Type 1 diabetes patients.

What was sequenced was naive CD4+ T cells from blood. The receptors originated from a man in his late teens or twenties with type 1 diabetes.

This clone was seen a handful of times. The rearrangement links TRBV6-1 to TRBJ2-3; 7 bases line up with TRBD1. J lost 5 bases, V lost 4 bases, and 9 bases had no gene match. Germline V lookup: CDR1 MNHNS, CDR2 SASEGT. The CDR3 contains 15 residues. CDR3 coding DNA: TGTGCCAGCAGTGTATTAATAGGGGGCCAAGATACGCAGTATTTT. It encodes CASSVLIGGQDTQYF.

This clone was counted only a few times. The chain uses TRBV5-1 and TRBJ2-7; maybe TRBD2 (5 bases). The CDR3 sequence is 13 residues long. Between the trimmed V and J ends, which lost 2 bases and 3 bases, there was a span of 9 bases. Germline values: CDR1 SGHRS, CDR2 YFSETQ. The CDR3 sequence is CASSLPSLYEQYF. DNA for the CDR3: TGCGCCAGCAGCTTACCTAGCCTCTACGAGCAGTACTTC.

This chain uses TRBV6-5 with TRBJ2-7; the D gene is possibly TRBD1 (5 bases). V was shortened by 5 bases and J by 2 bases, with 13 bases between the two germline ends. Germline CDR1 and CDR2: MNHEY and SVGAGI. The CDR3 runs to 14 residues. The CDR3 nucleotides read TGTGCCAGCAGTAAACAGGACATAACCTACGAGCAGTACTTC. This sequence encodes CASSKQDITYEQYF.

In this sample, this clone turned up a few times. The chain employs TRBV30 and TRBJ2-1; TRBD2 might be the D (6 bases). CDR1 and CDR2 (germline): GTSNPN, SVGIG (reference sequence). Trimming took 3 bases from V and 1 from J, leaving 19 bases between them. The CDR3 has 17 residues. The CDR3 region has the DNA TGTGCCTGGAGAATTGCGGGGTCCTCTTTTTCCTACAATGAGCAGTTCTTC. Its protein is CAWRIAGSSFSYNEQFF.

This clone was seen only a few times. Within the sample, other DNA sequences also encode this same CDR3. The chain recombines TRBV2 with TRBJ1-3; D possibly corresponds to TRBD1 (5 bases). The CDR3 has 14 residues. V shed 4 bases and J shed 0 bases, with 7 bases lying between them. In germline, CDR1 is SNHLY, CDR2 FYNNEI. The CDR3 sequence is CASSGQLSGNTIYF. The CDR3 DNA sequence: TGTGCCAGCAGTGGACAGCTCTCTGGAAACACCATATATTTT.

The J gene is TRBJ2-3, the V gene TRBV15, with 7 positions matching TRBD2. Germline CDR1 and CDR2: LNHNV and YYDKDF (reference sequence). CDR3 length: 13 amino acids. The J segment lost 6 bases and the V segment lost 7 bases, leaving 7 bases of the junction unmatched. The CDR3 bases are TGTGCCACCACGATGGCGGGAGCGGATACGCAGTATTTT. Amino acids: CATTMAGADTQYF. The full variable domain, its missing parts supplied by reference TRBV15 and TRBJ2-3, is DAMVIQNPRYQVTQFGKPVTLSCSQTLNHNVMYWYQQKSSQAPKLLFHYYDKDFNNEADTPDNFQSRRPNTSFCFLDIRSPGLGDTAMYLCATTMAGADTQYFGPGTRLTVL.

The CDR3 loop is CASSLRGTYNEQFF. The CDR3 region has the DNA TGTGCCAGCAGCTTAAGGGGGACCTACAATGAGCAGTTCTTC. The genes are TRBV11-2 and TRBJ2-1, with D maybe TRBD1 (6 bases). CDR1 and CDR2 (germline): SGHAT, FQNNGV. The CDR3 is made up of 14 amino acids. With 2 bases removed from V and 2 bases from J, the gap between germline ends came to 7 bases.

The V call is TRBV6-6, the J call TRBJ1-2, with 9 bases lining up with TRBD1. After removal of 6 bases from V and 6 bases from J, the junction contained 8 bases not matched to a gene. The CDR3 is 14 amino acids. Germline V gene sequence: CDR1 MNHNY, CDR2 SVGAGI (reference sequence). For the CDR3, the DNA is TGTGCCAGCAGCTACAGGGGGCCGGTTGATGGCTACACCTTC. It translates to CASSYRGPVDGYTF.

This chain uses TRBV2 with TRBJ1-1; 8 bases line up with TRBD1. The trim removed 8 bases at V and 1 base at J, leaving 9 bases unmatched. CDR1 and CDR2 (germline): SNHLY, FYNNEI. The CDR3 spans 15 residues. The CDR3 DNA reads as TGTGCCAGCGGAGACCAGGGGGCGTGGAACACTGAAGCTTTCTTT. The encoded protein is CASGDQGAWNTEAFF.

The chain employs TRBV10-2 and TRBJ1-2; D remains ambiguous. Trimming removed 6 bases from V and 2 bases from J, with 7 bases in between. Looked up from germline, CDR1 is WSHSY and CDR2 is SAAADI. The CDR3 spans 12 residues. CDR3 protein: CASRDGNYGYTF. Written as DNA, the CDR3 is TGCGCCAGCAGGGACGGAAACTATGGCTACACCTTC.

This chain connects TRBV30 to TRBJ1-5; 7 bases align to TRBD1. Germline V gene lookup returns CDR1 GTSNPN and CDR2 SVGIG (reference sequence). Trimming removed 6 bases from V and 4 bases from J; junction bases left unmatched: 6. The CDR3 extends over 13 amino acids. Here the CDR3 DNA reads TGTGCCTGTAGAGTGACAGGGAATCAGCCCCAGCATTTT. Protein product: CACRVTGNQPQHF.

This clone has only a few counts. V usage is TRBV7-8 and J usage is TRBJ2-1; 11 nucleotides line up with TRBD2. This CDR3 has 18 amino acids. The V segment lost 4 bases and the J segment 3 bases; nucleotides outside the gene matches: 11. Germline assignment: CDR1 SGHVS and CDR2 FQNEAQ. DNA of the CDR3: TGTGCCAGCAGCTATTATGGGGCTAGCGGGGGGCTCTACAATGAGCAGTTCTTC. Translation gives CASSYYGASGGLYNEQFF.